One and the same sample provided the 14 T cell receptor beta chains below, sequenced in a study of T cells expressing NK-cell markers. TCRdb processed the 5' RACE reads again and assigns one entry to each CDR3 protein, with no DNA. The sample totals hundreds of thousands of distinct CDR3 sequences. The sequencing sample was made of blood T cells: a sorted CD56 or NKG2C T cell subset, CD4+ or CD8+ T cells, or bulk PBMC T cells (not recorded which). The receptor set was obtained from a man aged 18 to 70 in good health.

This rearrangement joins TRBV6-1 to TRBJ1-4. The CDR3 runs to 13 residues. Germline lookup yields CDR1 MNHNS and CDR2 SASEGT. The CDR3 sequence: CASSDNGPSKLFF.

The chain links TRBV6-5 to TRBJ1-4; absent DNA, TCRdb's TRBD1 call cannot be checked. The CDR3 extends over 15 amino acids. In germline, CDR1 is MNHEY, CDR2 SVGAGI. The CDR3 sequence: CASSYGTGGREKLFF.

CDR3 amino acids: CASSYSQTAYNEQFF. V is TRBV6-5 and J is TRBJ2-1. This CDR3 has 15 residues. From germline, CDR1 is MNHEY and CDR2 SVGAGI.

The chain has TRBV5-1 and TRBJ2-5; the TCRdb D gene call, TRBD1, has no DNA to confirm it. Germline lookup yields CDR1 SGHRS and CDR2 YFSETQ. The CDR3 has 16 amino acids. The CDR3 region is CASSSRPGLGQETQYF.

This chain joins TRBV5-1 and TRBJ1-1. CDR1 and CDR2 from the germline V gene are SGHRS and YFSETQ. CDR3 length: 16 amino acids. CDR3 region: CASSPGLPARNTEAFF.

V usage is TRBV7-8 and J usage is TRBJ2-5. The germline V gene has CDR1 SGHVS and CDR2 FQNEAQ. This CDR3 has 17 amino acids. This chain's CDR3 is CASSLRRLAGGKETQYF.

J is TRBJ1-1 and V is TRBV5-5; with no DNA, the TCRdb D assignment of TRBD1 cannot be verified. This CDR3 is 16 amino acids long. From germline, CDR1 is SGHKS and CDR2 YYEKEE (reference sequence). Here the CDR3 reads CASSFLRQPLNTEAFF.

CDR3 region: CASSPTNLAGPTQYF. This chain connects TRBV18 to TRBJ2-3; TCRdb selects TRBD2, and the lack of DNA leaves this call unchecked. In germline, CDR1 is KGHSH, CDR2 LQKENI. The CDR3 covers 15 residues. The entire variable domain, with the rest obtained from reference TRBV18 and TRBJ2-3, is as follows: NAGVMQNPRHLVRRRGQEARLRCSPMKGHSHVYWYRQLPEEGLKFMVYLQKENIIDESGMPKERFSAEFPKEGPSILRIQQVVRGDSAAYFCASSPTNLAGPTQYFGPGTRLTVL.

The V and J genes are TRBV2 and TRBJ1-2; absent DNA, TCRdb's TRBD1 call cannot be checked. CDR3 length: 18 amino acids. Germline CDR1 is SNHLY and CDR2 is FYNNEI. The chain's CDR3 is CASYQKTGGTGLNYGYTF.

The CDR3 sequence is CASSRAPGSNGNTIYF. This rearrangement joins TRBV5-1 to TRBJ1-3; TCRdb selects TRBD1, and the lack of DNA leaves this call unchecked. Per the germline V gene, CDR1 is SGHRS and CDR2 is YFSETQ. The CDR3 contains 16 residues.

The chain couples TRBV28 to TRBJ2-5; TCRdb's assignment of TRBD1 cannot be checked, as there is no DNA. This CDR3 is 14 amino acids long. Germline V gene sequence: CDR1 MDHEN, CDR2 SYDVKM. The CDR3 reads CARKDWAAQETQYF.

This chain links TRBV6-5 with TRBJ2-3; lacking DNA, the TRBD2 call made by TCRdb goes unchecked. Germline CDR1 MNHEY, CDR2 SVGAGI. The CDR3 is 16 amino acids. CDR3 protein: CASSWTSGAQRDTQYF.

CDR3 sequence: CASSSNIRTGGDGTEAFF. The V gene is TRBV12-3 or TRBV12-4, the J gene TRBJ1-1; TCRdb's D call, TRBD1, is unchecked because there is no DNA. This CDR3 is built from 18 residues.

CDR3 sequence: CASSETVLAQYF. This chain joins TRBV6-1 and TRBJ2-5. CDR3 length: 12 amino acids. From germline, CDR1 is MNHNS and CDR2 SASEGT.